This T cell receptor beta chain was obtained from a study of siplizumab effects on memory and regulatory T cells. The study's findings and limits: Naive T cells appeared more varied than memory cells and looked like key alloresponse contributors.

Profiling relied on immunoSEQ multiplex PCR, and the TCRdb table lists in-frame clones only, not all of them. The sample consists of tens of thousands of clones, approximately 95% of them appearing once. Worth noting for this clone: Its antigen is currently unknown.

The germline CDR1 and CDR2 sequences are MDHEN and SYDVKM. V lost 6 bases to trimming and J lost 0 bases, with 12 bases between them. The length of the CDR3 is 15 residues. The rearrangement links TRBV28 to TRBJ1-5; D unclear. The receptor comes from a human donor in good health. Source material: non-Treg CD4+ T cells sorted from blood. CDR3 region: CASSKPLSSNQPQHF. DNA for the CDR3: TGTGCCAGCAGCAAACCTCTCAGTAGCAATCAGCCCCAGCATTTT.